The next 28 T cell receptor beta chains were all read from a single sample in a study of T cell responses to AZD1222 COVID-19 vaccine. The protocol was immunoSEQ multiplex PCR, while the TCRdb copy is restricted to in-frame clones and leaves out a portion. The table lists over 140,000 clones, with about 2% in the top ten. The sample consisted of peripheral blood. Source of these receptors: an adult in good health.

This chain connects TRBV5-1 to TRBJ2-2; TRBD1 matches 9 bases. This CDR3 is built from 16 residues. CDR1 is SGHRS, CDR2 YFSETQ, per germline. V shed 4 bases and J 2 bases; nucleotides not matched to a gene: 6. As DNA, the CDR3 is TGCGCCAGCAGCGCCGGACAGGGGCGTAACACCGGGGAGCTGTTTTTT. Translated, it gives CASSAGQGRNTGELFF.

The rearrangement joins TRBV29-1 to TRBJ1-5; D gene uncertain. Trimming stripped 7 bases from V and 1 base from J, with 8 bases between. Germline V gene sequence: CDR1 SQVTM, CDR2 ANQGSEA. CDR3 length equals 12 residues. This CDR3 is CSAGGSNQPQHF. In nucleotides, the CDR3 is TGCAGCGCCGGCGGAAGCAATCAGCCCCAGCATTTT. The whole variable domain, remainder taken from reference TRBV29-1 and TRBJ1-5, is SAVISQKPSRDICQRGTSLTIQCQVDSQVTMMFWYRQQPGQSLTLIATANQGSEATYESGFVIDKFPISRPNLTFSTLTVSNMSPEDSSIYLCSAGGSNQPQHFGDGTRLSIL.

The chain carries TRBV5-1 and TRBJ1-2; tentative D call: TRBD1 (5 bases). The V gene's germline CDR1 is SGHRS and CDR2 YFSETQ. Trimming left V 0 bases short and J 0 bases short, with 9 bases between. The CDR3 is made up of 15 amino acids. In DNA, the CDR3 is TGCGCCAGCAGCTTGGGACAGCCCGCTAACTATGGCTACACCTTC. It yields the protein CASSLGQPANYGYTF.

The V gene is TRBV9, the J gene TRBJ2-6; D unresolved. The length of the CDR3 is 16 residues. The germline V gene has CDR1 SGDLS and CDR2 YYNGEE. Trimming removed 4 bases from V and 0 bases from J, with 11 bases in between. The CDR3 spells CASSPTTSSGANVLTF. The CDR3 nucleotides read TGTGCCAGCAGCCCCACAACCTCCTCTGGGGCCAACGTCCTGACTTTC.

The genes are TRBV18 and TRBJ2-3, with unresolved D. The CDR3 is made up of 12 amino acids. V dropped 1 base and J dropped 6 bases, with 5 bases sitting between them. CDR1 and CDR2 from the germline V gene are KGHSH and LQKENI. The CDR3 region has the DNA TGTGCCAGCTCACCACAAAGGGATACGCAGTATTTT. Protein sequence: CASSPQRDTQYF.

The rearrangement uses TRBV7-2 and TRBJ1-3; TRBD1 might be the D (5 bases). V was trimmed by 6 bases and J by 3 bases, leaving 15 bases between them. CDR1 SGHTA and CDR2 FQGNSA come from the germline V gene. The CDR3 covers 15 residues. The CDR3 DNA sequence: TGTGCCAGCAGTTCCCGGGGGGGGTATGGAAACACCATATATTTT. This sequence encodes CASSSRGGYGNTIYF.

The chain couples TRBV2 to TRBJ2-2; D is uncertain. The ends were cut back, 6 bases at V and 6 bases at J, with 8 bases in the middle. This CDR3 spans 12 amino acids. Germline assignment: CDR1 SNHLY and CDR2 FYNNEI. CDR3 sequence (DNA): TGTGCCAGCAGCCGGACCCCCGGGGAGCTGTTTTTT. Protein sequence: CASSRTPGELFF.

The gene calls are TRBV5-1 and TRBJ1-6, with D tentatively TRBD1 (6 bases). V lost 5 bases to trimming and J lost 7 bases, with 13 bases between them. The CDR3 loop spans 14 amino acids. CDR1 is SGHRS, CDR2 YFSETQ, per germline. The CDR3 protein is CASRPNTGNSPLHF. In DNA, the CDR3 is TGCGCCAGCAGACCAAACACAGGGAATTCACCCCTCCACTTT.

This chain uses TRBV11-3 with TRBJ2-1; TRBD1 aligns across 11 bases. The CDR3 totals 15 residues. CDR1 is SGHNT, CDR2 YENEEA, per germline. V lost 5 bases, J lost 8 bases, and 8 bases stayed unmatched. This chain's CDR3 is CASSRVGQGADEQFF. The CDR3 bases are TGTGCCAGCAGCCGGGTAGGACAGGGGGCCGATGAGCAGTTCTTC.

V and J are TRBV6-1 and TRBJ1-6, with D unresolved. This CDR3 region has 15 residues. CDR1 MNHNS and CDR2 SASEGT come from the germline V gene. Trimming removed 2 bases at V and 7 bases at J, with 12 bases between. In DNA, the CDR3 is TGTGCCAGCAGTGAATCTGGCTTTTGGAATTCACCCCTCCACTTT. Amino acid sequence: CASSESGFWNSPLHF.

The rearrangement joins TRBV7-2 to TRBJ1-5; 7 nucleotides align to TRBD1. CDR1 and CDR2 (germline): SGHTA, FQGNSA. Losses at the gene ends were 5 bases for V and 0 bases for J; bases not matched to a gene: 7. The CDR3 is 16 amino acids. The CDR3 DNA reads as TGTGCCAGCAGCGAGGGACAGACTTATAGCAATCAGCCCCAGCATTTT. Translating it yields CASSEGQTYSNQPQHF.

The gene calls are TRBV5-4 and TRBJ1-1, with 9 bases fitting TRBD1. The V gene end was trimmed by 0 bases and the J gene end by 6 bases; junction bases not matched to a gene: 3. The germline CDR1 and CDR2 sequences are SGHNT and YYREEE (reference sequence). This CDR3 comprises 14 residues. The CDR3 region is CASSLGGQGPEAFF. CDR3 nucleotides: TGTGCCAGCAGCTTGGGGGGACAGGGACCTGAAGCTTTCTTT.

The CDR3 coding sequence is TGTGCCAGCAGTTACTTGGGGCCTTGGGGTGAAGCTTTCTTT. Translation: CASSYLGPWGEAFF. V usage is TRBV6-5 and J usage is TRBJ1-1; a possible D gene is TRBD1 (5 bases). V gave up 1 base and J gave up 7 bases, with 13 bases separating them. CDR1 is MNHEY, CDR2 SVGAGI, per germline. The CDR3 has 14 residues.

The V gene is TRBV2, the J gene TRBJ1-2; TRBD1 matches 9 bases. J gave up 7 bases and V 4 bases, and 4 bases lay outside the gene matches. The CDR3 consists of 13 residues. Germline CDR1 and CDR2: SNHLY and FYNNEI. CDR3 region: CASSVGQGRGYTF. CDR3 coding DNA: TGTGCCAGCAGTGTGGGACAGGGTCGTGGCTACACCTTC.

This chain joins TRBV28 and TRBJ1-2, with D unresolved. The CDR3 length is 12 residues. Germline-derived CDR1 and CDR2 are MDHEN and SYDVKM. Trimming shortened V by 7 bases and J by 6 bases, and 12 bases separated the two germline ends. The CDR3 loop reads CASTWGSNGYTF. The CDR3 nucleotides are TGTGCCAGCACCTGGGGTTCCAATGGCTACACCTTC.

J is TRBJ2-7 and V is TRBV7-6; possibly TRBD2 for D (6 bases). The CDR3 consists of 15 residues. Trimming took 5 bases from V and 3 from J, leaving 17 bases between them. Germline V gene lookup returns CDR1 SGHVS and CDR2 FNYEAQ. CDR3 amino acids: CASSLEVGGSYEQYF. CDR3 bases: TGTGCCAGCAGCCTAGAGGTGGGGGGTAGCTACGAGCAGTACTTC.

V gene TRBV10-3 combines with J gene TRBJ2-2, with 9 bases identical to TRBD1. Germline V lookup: CDR1 ENHRY, CDR2 SYGVKD. V was clipped by 3 bases and J by 6 bases; unmatched bases: 8. The CDR3 consists of 16 residues. CDR3 sequence: CAISDSGQGSAGELFF. In DNA, the CDR3 is TGTGCCATCAGTGACTCGGGACAGGGATCCGCCGGGGAGCTGTTTTTT.

This chain joins TRBV7-2 and TRBJ1-1, with 9 bases lining up with TRBD1. V lost 5 bases and J lost 11; bases outside the gene matches: 9. The CDR3 contains 13 residues. CDR1 is SGHTA and CDR2 is FQGNSA in the germline V gene. This CDR3 is CASSPLGTGSAFF. The CDR3 region has the DNA TGTGCCAGCAGCCCCCTAGGGACAGGGAGCGCTTTCTTT.

The chain is built from TRBV30 and TRBJ1-1; no definite D call. Germline-derived CDR1 and CDR2 are GTSNPN and SVGIG (reference sequence). Trimming stripped 1 base from V and 4 bases from J, with 13 bases between. CDR3 length equals 14 residues. The CDR3 reads CAWSGAARSTEAFF. CDR3 nucleotide sequence: TGTGCCTGGAGTGGAGCAGCCCGGAGCACTGAAGCTTTCTTT.

J is TRBJ2-2 and V is TRBV7-6; D gene uncertain. The germline V and J ends were trimmed by 5 bases and 6 bases, with 16 bases remaining between them. The V gene's germline CDR1 is SGHVS and CDR2 FNYEAQ. The CDR3 has 15 amino acids. This CDR3 is CASSQLPDLSGELFF. CDR3 sequence (DNA): TGTGCCAGCAGCCAACTCCCTGACTTATCCGGGGAGCTGTTTTTT.

This chain uses TRBV5-1 with TRBJ2-7, with D hard to call. The CDR3 is 13 amino acids. V gave up 0 bases and J gave up 0 bases, with 4 bases separating them. CDR1 and CDR2 from the germline V gene are SGHRS and YFSETQ. The CDR3: CASSLAVSYEQYF. CDR3 DNA: TGCGCCAGCAGCTTGGCAGTCTCCTACGAGCAGTACTTC.

The V call is TRBV7-9, the J call TRBJ1-2; 7 bases are a match to TRBD1. The germline CDR1 and CDR2 sequences are SEHNR and FQNEAQ (reference sequence). V shed 10 bases, J shed 0 bases, and the junction held 17 bases outside the gene matches. The CDR3 spans 17 residues. CDR3: CANHPYVPGQSNYGYTF. CDR3 nucleotides: TGTGCCAACCACCCTTACGTACCGGGACAGTCTAACTATGGCTACACCTTC.

The chain couples TRBV6-5 to TRBJ1-4; D ambiguous. This CDR3 comprises 15 residues. Germline CDR1 is MNHEY and CDR2 is SVGAGI. Deletions cut 4 bases from V and 0 bases from J, with 9 bases between. CDR3 coding DNA: TGTGCCAGCAGTTTCCAGCTTGCAACTAATGAAAAACTGTTTTTT. This codes for CASSFQLATNEKLFF.

The chain employs TRBV28 and TRBJ1-2, with 7 bases matching TRBD1. The V segment lost 10 bases and the J segment 6 bases; nucleotides outside the gene matches: 14. The CDR3 extends over 14 amino acids. Per germline, CDR1 MDHEN and CDR2 SYDVKM. This chain's CDR3 is CATRRGRYQNGYTF. The DNA for the CDR3 is TGTGCCACCAGAAGGGGGCGATATCAGAATGGCTACACCTTC.

The chain recombines TRBV7-9 with TRBJ1-3; 10 bases agree with TRBD1. The CDR3 loop spans 18 amino acids. Per germline, CDR1 SEHNR and CDR2 FQNEAQ (reference sequence). Unmatched junction bases numbered 16, after V lost 7 bases and J lost 4 bases. The CDR3 DNA follows: TGTGCCAGCACCCTGAATCCGGGACAGGGGACGGGAGGAAACACCATATATTTT. Translating gives CASTLNPGQGTGGNTIYF.

This sequence joins TRBV25-1 and TRBJ1-2, with 8 bases lining up with TRBD1. Germline V gene sequence: CDR1 MGHDK, CDR2 SYGVNS. The CDR3 loop spans 12 amino acids. V gave up 7 bases and J gave up 8 bases; unmatched junction bases: 6. This CDR3 reads CASKQGAEGYTF. In DNA, the CDR3 is TGTGCCAGCAAGCAGGGGGCGGAGGGCTACACCTTC.

V is TRBV19 and J is TRBJ1-3, with D tentatively TRBD1 (5 bases). Germline V gene sequence: CDR1 LNHDA, CDR2 SQIVND (reference sequence). This CDR3 contains 13 residues. Trimming cost V 7 bases and J 6 bases, with 13 bases left between them. CDR3 DNA sequence: TGTGCCAGTACAGCAGGGAACGAAAACACCATATATTTT. It is translated as CASTAGNENTIYF. Looking up the rest from reference TRBV19 and TRBJ1-3 gives the full variable domain: DGGITQSPKYLFRKEGQNVTLSCEQNLNHDAMYWYRQDPGQGLRLIYYSQIVNDFQKGDIAEGYSVSREKKESFPLTVTSAQKNPTAFYLCASTAGNENTIYFGEGSWLTVV.

This chain links TRBV19 with TRBJ1-2, with 7 bases lining up with TRBD1. After removal of 6 bases from V and 4 bases from J, the junction contained 8 bases not matched to a gene. Germline V CDR1 and CDR2: LNHDA, SQIVND (reference sequence). CDR3 length equals 14 residues. The CDR3 loop reads CASSRDRARYGYTF. The CDR3 region has the DNA TGTGCCAGTAGCAGAGACAGGGCGCGCTATGGCTACACCTTC.